This TCR beta chain was sequenced during a study of molecular identifiers for immune sequencing clone quantification. Study-level information: Replicates involved a five-way split of RNA from roughly 20,000 or 100,000 naive CD8 cells, with sequencing of four. Overall study findings and caveats: For highly expanded clones, sizes could be underestimated when identical TCR molecules share a barcode. Reports indicate spiked Jurkat TCR RNA from one cell could be found among around 970,000 naive cells.

This clonotype has a count of ten or more. Antigen specificity is unknown. Preparation methods for the bulk TCR libraries were those previously described, with listed TCR primers. TCRdb fed the PCR reads into MiXCR, producing one record per CDR3 protein. This table has about half a million distinct CDR3 sequences, about a fifth appearing once. This receptor was taken from a human donor in good health. Some libraries in this study had Jurkat cell RNA spiked in. The sample consisted of naive CD8+ T cells from blood, with Jurkat cell RNA spiked in. The subset was: FACS-sorted CD8+CD4-CCR7+CD45RA+ naive T cells.

CDR3 in amino acids: CASSLSGPGTGEQFF. For the CDR3, the DNA is TGTGCCAGCAGCCTATCGGGTCCCGGGACAGGTGAGCAGTTCTTC. V gene TRBV5-5 combines with J gene TRBJ2-1; 8 nucleotides agree with TRBD1. CDR1 and CDR2 from the germline V gene are SGHKS and YYEKEE (reference sequence). The CDR3 totals 15 residues. Unmatched junction bases numbered 12, after V lost 4 bases and J lost 9 bases.